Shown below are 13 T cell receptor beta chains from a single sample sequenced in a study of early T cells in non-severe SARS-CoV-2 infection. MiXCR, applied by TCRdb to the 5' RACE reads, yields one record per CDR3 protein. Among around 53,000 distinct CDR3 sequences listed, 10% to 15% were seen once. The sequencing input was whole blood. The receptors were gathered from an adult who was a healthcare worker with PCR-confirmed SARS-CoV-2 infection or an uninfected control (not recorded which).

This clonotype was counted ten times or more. CDR3 residues: CASSSTVEGYGYTF. The DNA of the CDR3 is TGTGCCAGCAGTTCCACCGTCGAGGGCTATGGCTACACCTTC. The rearrangement joins TRBV12-3 or TRBV12-4 to TRBJ1-2; D not resolved. There are 14 residues in the CDR3. V lost 4 bases, J lost 4 bases, and 13 bases lay in between.

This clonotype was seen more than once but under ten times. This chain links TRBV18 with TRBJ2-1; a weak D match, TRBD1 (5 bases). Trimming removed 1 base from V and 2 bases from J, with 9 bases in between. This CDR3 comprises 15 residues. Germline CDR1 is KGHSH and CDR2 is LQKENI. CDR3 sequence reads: CASSPQGSPYNEQFF. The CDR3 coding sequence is TGTGCCAGCTCACCACAGGGGTCACCCTACAATGAGCAGTTCTTC.

CDR3 amino acids: CSVTSARDYEQYF. The CDR3 nucleotides read TGCAGCGTGACTAGCGCCCGGGACTACGAGCAGTACTTC. J is TRBJ2-7 and V is TRBV29-1, with TRBD2 identical over 8 bases. After removal of 6 bases from V and 3 bases from J, the junction contained 7 bases not matched to a gene. Germline V gives CDR1 SQVTM, CDR2 ANQGSEA. The CDR3 has 13 residues.

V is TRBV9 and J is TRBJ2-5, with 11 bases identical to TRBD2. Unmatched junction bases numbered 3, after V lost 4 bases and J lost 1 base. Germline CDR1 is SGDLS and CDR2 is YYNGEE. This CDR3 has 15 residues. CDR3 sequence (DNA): TGTGCCAGCAGCACTAGCGGGAGTGTCCAAGAGACCCAGTACTTC. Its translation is CASSTSGSVQETQYF.

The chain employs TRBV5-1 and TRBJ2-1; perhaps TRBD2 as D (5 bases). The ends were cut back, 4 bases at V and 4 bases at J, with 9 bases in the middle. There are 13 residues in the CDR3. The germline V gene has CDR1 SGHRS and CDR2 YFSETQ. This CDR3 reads CASSAEVYNEQFF. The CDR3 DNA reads TGCGCCAGCAGCGCGGAGGTTTACAATGAGCAGTTCTTC.

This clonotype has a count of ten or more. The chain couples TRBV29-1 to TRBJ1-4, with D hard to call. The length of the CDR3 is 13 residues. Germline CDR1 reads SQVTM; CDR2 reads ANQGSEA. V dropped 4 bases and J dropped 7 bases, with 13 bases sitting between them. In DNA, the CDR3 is TGCAGCGTTGCGGCCCCGGGAGGTGAAAAACTGTTTTTT. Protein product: CSVAAPGGEKLFF. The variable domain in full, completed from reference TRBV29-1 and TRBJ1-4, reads SAVISQKPSRDICQRGTSLTIQCQVDSQVTMMFWYRQQPGQSLTLIATANQGSEATYESGFVIDKFPISRPNLTFSTLTVSNMSPEDSSIYLCSVAAPGGEKLFFGSGTQLSVL.

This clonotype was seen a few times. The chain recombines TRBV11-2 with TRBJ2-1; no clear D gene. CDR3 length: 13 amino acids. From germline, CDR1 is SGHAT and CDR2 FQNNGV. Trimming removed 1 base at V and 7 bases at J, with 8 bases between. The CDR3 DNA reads TGTGCCAGCAGCTTAGGCTACCGGAATGAGCAGTTCTTC. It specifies CASSLGYRNEQFF.

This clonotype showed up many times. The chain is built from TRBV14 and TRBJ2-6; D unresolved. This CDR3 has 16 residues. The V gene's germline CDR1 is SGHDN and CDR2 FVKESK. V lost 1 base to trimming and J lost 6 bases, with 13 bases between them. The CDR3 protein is CASSQVGISEANVLTF. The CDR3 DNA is TGTGCCAGCAGCCAAGTAGGGATCTCAGAGGCCAACGTCCTGACTTTC.

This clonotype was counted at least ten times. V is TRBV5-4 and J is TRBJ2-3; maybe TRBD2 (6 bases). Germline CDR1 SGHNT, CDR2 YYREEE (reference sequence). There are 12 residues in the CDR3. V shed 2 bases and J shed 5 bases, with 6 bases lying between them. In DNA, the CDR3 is TGTGCCAGCAGCTTCGGGGGAGATACGCAGTATTTT. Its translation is CASSFGGDTQYF.

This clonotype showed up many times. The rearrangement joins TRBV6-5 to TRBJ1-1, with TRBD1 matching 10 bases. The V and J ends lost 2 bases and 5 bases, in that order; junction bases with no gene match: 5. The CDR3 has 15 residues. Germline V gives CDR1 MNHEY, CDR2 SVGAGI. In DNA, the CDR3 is TGTGCCAGCAGTTACCCGACAGGGGGCTGGACTGAAGCTTTCTTT. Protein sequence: CASSYPTGGWTEAFF.

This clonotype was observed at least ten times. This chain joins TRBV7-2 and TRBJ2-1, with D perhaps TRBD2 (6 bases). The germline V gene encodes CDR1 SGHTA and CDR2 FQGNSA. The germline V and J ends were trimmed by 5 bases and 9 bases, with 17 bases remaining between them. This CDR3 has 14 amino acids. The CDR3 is CASSEGLLRGEQFF. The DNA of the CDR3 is TGTGCCAGCAGCGAGGGACTGCTACGGGGTGAGCAGTTCTTC.

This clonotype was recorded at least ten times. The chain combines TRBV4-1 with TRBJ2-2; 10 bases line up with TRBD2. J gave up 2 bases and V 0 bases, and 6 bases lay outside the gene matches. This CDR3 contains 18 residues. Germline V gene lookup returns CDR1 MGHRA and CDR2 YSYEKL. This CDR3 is CASSQERASGGNTGELFF. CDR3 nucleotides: TGCGCCAGCAGCCAAGAAAGGGCTAGCGGGGGAAACACCGGGGAGCTGTTTTTT.

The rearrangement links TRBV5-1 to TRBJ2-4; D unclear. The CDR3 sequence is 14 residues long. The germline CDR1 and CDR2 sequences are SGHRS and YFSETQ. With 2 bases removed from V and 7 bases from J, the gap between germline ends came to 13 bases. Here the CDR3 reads CASSLPGQENIQYF. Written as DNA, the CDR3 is TGCGCCAGCAGCTTACCGGGCCAGGAGAACATTCAGTACTTC.